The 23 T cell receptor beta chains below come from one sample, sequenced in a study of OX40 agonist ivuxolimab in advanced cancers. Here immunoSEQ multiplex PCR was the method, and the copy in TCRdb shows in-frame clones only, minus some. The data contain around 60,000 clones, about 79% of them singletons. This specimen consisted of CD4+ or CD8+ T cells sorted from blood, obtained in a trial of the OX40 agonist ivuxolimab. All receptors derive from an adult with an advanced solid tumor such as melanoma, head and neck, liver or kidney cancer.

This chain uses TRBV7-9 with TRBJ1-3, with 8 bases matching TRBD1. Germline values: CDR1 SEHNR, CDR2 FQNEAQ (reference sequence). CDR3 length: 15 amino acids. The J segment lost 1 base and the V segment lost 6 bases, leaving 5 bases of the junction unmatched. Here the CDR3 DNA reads TGTGCCAGCAGACAGGACAGGGTGTCTGGAAACACCATATATTTT. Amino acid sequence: CASRQDRVSGNTIYF.

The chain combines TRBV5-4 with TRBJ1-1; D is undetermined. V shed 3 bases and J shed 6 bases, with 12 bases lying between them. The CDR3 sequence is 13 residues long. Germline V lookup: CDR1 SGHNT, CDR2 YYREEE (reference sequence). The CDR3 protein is CASSSRDRAEAFF. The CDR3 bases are TGTGCCAGCAGCTCGCGGGATCGGGCTGAAGCTTTCTTT.

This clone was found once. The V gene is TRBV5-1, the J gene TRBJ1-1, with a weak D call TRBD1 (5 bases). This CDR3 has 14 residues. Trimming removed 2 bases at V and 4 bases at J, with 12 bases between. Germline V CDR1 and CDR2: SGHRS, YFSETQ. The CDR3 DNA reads TGCGCCAGCAGCTTCTTAGGTCAGGGCACTGAAGCTTTCTTT. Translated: CASSFLGQGTEAFF. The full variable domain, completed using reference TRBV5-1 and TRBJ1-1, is KAGVTQTPRYLIKTRGQQVTLSCSPISGHRSVSWYQQTPGQGLQFLFEYFSETQRNKGNFPGRFSGRQFSNSRSEMNVSTLELGDSALYLCASSFLGQGTEAFFGQGTRLTVV.

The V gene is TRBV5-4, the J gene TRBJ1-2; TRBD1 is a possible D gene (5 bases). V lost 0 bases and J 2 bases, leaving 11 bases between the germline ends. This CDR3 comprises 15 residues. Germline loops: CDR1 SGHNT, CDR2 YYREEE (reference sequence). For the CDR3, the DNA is TGTGCCAGCAGCTTGGCCGGAACAGGCAACTATGGCTACACCTTC. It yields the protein CASSLAGTGNYGYTF. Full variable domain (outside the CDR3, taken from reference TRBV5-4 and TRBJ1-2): ETGVTQSPTHLIKTRGQQVTLRCSSQSGHNTVSWYQQALGQGPQFIFQYYREEENGRGNFPPRFSGLQFPNYSSELNVNALELDDSALYLCASSLAGTGNYGYTFGSGTRLTVV.

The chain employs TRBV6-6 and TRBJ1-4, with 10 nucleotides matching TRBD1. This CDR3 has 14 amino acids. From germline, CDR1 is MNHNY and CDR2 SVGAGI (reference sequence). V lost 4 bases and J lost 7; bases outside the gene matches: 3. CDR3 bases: TGTGCCAGCAGTTGGGGACAGGGGTTTGAAAAACTGTTTTTT. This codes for CASSWGQGFEKLFF.

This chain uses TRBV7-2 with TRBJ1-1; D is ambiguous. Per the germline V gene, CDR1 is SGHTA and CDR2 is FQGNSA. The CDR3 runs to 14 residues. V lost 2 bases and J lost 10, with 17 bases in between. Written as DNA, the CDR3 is TGTGCCAGCAGCTTAAAGTTTATGCAGGAGGGAGCTTTCTTT. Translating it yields CASSLKFMQEGAFF.

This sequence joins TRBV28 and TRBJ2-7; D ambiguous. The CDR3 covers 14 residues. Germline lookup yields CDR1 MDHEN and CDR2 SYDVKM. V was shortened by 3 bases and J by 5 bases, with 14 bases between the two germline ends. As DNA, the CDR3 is TGTGCCAGCAGTTTCGTCCTGGGCCGTGACGAGCAGTACTTC. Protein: CASSFVLGRDEQYF.

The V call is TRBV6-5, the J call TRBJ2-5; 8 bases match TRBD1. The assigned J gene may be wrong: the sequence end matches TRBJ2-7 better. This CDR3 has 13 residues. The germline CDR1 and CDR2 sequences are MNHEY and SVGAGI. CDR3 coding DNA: TGTGCCAGCAGTTACATGGACAGGGACGAGCAGTACTTC. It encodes CASSYMDRDEQYF.

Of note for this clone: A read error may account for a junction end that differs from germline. The CDR3 is CASSQNQETQYF. The CDR3 DNA follows: TGCGCCAGCAGCCAAAACCAGGAGACCCAGTACTTC. V is TRBV5-1 and J is TRBJ2-5; D is unclear. This CDR3 comprises 12 residues. CDR1 and CDR2 (germline): SGHRS, YFSETQ. Drawing the rest from reference TRBV5-1 and TRBJ2-5, the complete variable domain is KAGVTQTPRYLIKTRGQQVTLSCSPISGHRSVSWYQQTPGQGLQFLFEYFSETQRNKGNFPGRFSGRQFSNSRSEMNVSTLELGDSALYLCASSQNQETQYFGPGTRLLVL.

The DNA for the CDR3 is TGTGCCAGCAGTGAAATCAGGGGGACGTACCAAGAGACCCAGTACTTC. Translation gives CASSEIRGTYQETQYF. The rearrangement uses TRBV25-1 and TRBJ2-5, with 7 bases matching TRBD1. The CDR3 has 16 amino acids. Looked up from germline, CDR1 is MGHDK and CDR2 is SYGVNS. V lost 2 bases to trimming and J lost 0 bases; unmatched junction nucleotides: 6.

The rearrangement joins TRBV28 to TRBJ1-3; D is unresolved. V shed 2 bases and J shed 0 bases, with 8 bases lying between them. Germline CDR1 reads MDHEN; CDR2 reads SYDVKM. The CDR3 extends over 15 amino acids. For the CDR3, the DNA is TGTGCCAGCAGTTTAGCAGGTCTCTCTGGAAACACCATATATTTT. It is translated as CASSLAGLSGNTIYF.

The CDR3 coding sequence is TGTGCCAGCAGCTTAGATATGAGCACAGATACGCAGTATTTT. Protein: CASSLDMSTDTQYF. V is TRBV11-3 and J is TRBJ2-3; the D is unclear. The CDR3 length is 14 residues. With 0 bases removed from V and 0 bases from J, the gap between germline ends came to 4 bases. Germline V gene sequence: CDR1 SGHNT, CDR2 YENEEA. Full variable domain (rest looked up from reference TRBV11-3 and TRBJ2-3): EAGVVQSPRYKIIEKKQPVAFWCNPISGHNTLYWYLQNLGQGPELLIRYENEEAVDDSQLPKDRFSAERLKGVDSTLKIQPAELGDSAVYLCASSLDMSTDTQYFGPGTRLTVL.

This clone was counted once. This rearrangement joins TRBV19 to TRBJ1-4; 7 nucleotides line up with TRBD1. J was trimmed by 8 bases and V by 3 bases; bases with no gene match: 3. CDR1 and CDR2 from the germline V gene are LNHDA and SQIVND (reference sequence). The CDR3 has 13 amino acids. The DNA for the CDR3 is TGTGCCAGTAGTATCGGACAGGTCGAAAAACTGTTTTTT. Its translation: CASSIGQVEKLFF.

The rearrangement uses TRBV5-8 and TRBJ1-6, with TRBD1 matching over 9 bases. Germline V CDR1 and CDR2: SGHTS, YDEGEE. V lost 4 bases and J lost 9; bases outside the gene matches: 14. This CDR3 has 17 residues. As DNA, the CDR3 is TGTGCCAGCAGCCAAAAAACAGGGGGCTCATCACGTTCACCCCTCCACTTT. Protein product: CASSQKTGGSSRSPLHF.

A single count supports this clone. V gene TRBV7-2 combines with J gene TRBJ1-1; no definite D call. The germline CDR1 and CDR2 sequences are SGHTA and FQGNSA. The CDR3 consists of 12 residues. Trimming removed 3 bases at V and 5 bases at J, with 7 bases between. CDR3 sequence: CASSFDGTEAFF. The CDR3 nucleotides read TGTGCCAGCAGCTTTGACGGAACTGAAGCTTTCTTT.

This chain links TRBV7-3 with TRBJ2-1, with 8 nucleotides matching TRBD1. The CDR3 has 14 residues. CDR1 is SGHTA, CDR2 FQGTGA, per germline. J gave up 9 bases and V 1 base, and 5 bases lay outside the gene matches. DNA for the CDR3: TGTGCCAGCAGCTTAAGCAGGGGGCAGGGTGAGCAGTTCTTC. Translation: CASSLSRGQGEQFF.

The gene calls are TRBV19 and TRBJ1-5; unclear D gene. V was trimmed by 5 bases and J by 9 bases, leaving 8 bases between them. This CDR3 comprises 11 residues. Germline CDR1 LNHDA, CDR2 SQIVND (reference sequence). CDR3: CASSEPGPQHF. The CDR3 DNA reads TGTGCCAGTAGTGAACCCGGGCCCCAGCATTTT. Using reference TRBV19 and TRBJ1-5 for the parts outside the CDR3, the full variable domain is DGGITQSPKYLFRKEGQNVTLSCEQNLNHDAMYWYRQDPGQGLRLIYYSQIVNDFQKGDIAEGYSVSREKKESFPLTVTSAQKNPTAFYLCASSEPGPQHFGDGTRLSIL.

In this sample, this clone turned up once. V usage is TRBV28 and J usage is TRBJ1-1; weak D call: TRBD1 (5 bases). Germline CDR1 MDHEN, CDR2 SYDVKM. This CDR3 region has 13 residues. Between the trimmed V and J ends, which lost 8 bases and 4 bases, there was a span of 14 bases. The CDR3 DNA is TGTGCCAGCGGACATTCCACGGGCACTGAAGCTTTCTTT. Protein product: CASGHSTGTEAFF.

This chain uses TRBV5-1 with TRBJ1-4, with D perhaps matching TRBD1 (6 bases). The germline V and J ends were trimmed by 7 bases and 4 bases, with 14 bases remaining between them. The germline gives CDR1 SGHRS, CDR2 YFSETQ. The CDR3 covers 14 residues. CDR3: CASRQDSFNEKLFF. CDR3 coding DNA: TGCGCCAGCCGACAGGACAGTTTTAATGAAAAACTGTTTTTT.

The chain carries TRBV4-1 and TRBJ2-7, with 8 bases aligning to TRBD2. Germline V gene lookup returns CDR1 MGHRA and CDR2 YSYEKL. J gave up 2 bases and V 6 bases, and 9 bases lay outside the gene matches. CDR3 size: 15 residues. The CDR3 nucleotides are TGCGCCAGCAGACTCACCGGGACTAGTACCTACGAGCAGTACTTC. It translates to CASRLTGTSTYEQYF.

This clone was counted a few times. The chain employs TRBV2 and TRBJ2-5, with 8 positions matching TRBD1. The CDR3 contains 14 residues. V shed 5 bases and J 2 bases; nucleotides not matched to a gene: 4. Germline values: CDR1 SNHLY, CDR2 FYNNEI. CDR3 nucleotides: TGTGCCAGCAGTTGGGGACAGGCGCAAGAGACCCAGTACTTC. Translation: CASSWGQAQETQYF.

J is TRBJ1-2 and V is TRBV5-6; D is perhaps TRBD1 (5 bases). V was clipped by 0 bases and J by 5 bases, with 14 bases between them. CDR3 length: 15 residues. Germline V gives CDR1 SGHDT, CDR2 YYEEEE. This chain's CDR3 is CASSLVARASYGYTF. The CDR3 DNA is TGTGCCAGCAGCTTGGTAGCCAGGGCAAGTTATGGCTACACCTTC.

The DNA of the CDR3 is TGTGCCAGCAGCGTAGGGCGAGCGGTGCACACCGGGGAGCTGTTTTTT. Translating gives CASSVGRAVHTGELFF. The chain couples TRBV9 to TRBJ2-2, with D maybe TRBD2 (5 bases). CDR3 length equals 16 residues. Germline V gives CDR1 SGDLS, CDR2 YYNGEE. V lost 0 bases and J lost 3, with 12 bases in between.